Listed below are T cell receptor beta chains from one sample, sequenced in a study of blood T cell repertoires in COVID-19. The assay was immunoSEQ multiplex PCR, and TCRdb's table has in-frame clones only and misses some. The data hold approximately 58,000 clones, with approximately 80% observed a single time. Sample: peripheral blood. The receptors were gathered from a man aged 60-69 years with COVID-19, enrolled during active disease. Both conserved end residues are part of each CDR3. Fields, in order: J gene, clone size, D gene, V gene, CDR3 DNA, CDR3 protein. The D gene is left open where the match is weak. Clone size is shown for a subset of rows, as once, few, many or a class of expanded clone.

J gene: TRBJ2-5
clone size: -
D gene: -
V gene: TRBV5-5
CDR3 DNA: TGTGCCAGCAGCTTGACGGCGGGACAAGAGACCCAGTACTTC
CDR3 protein: CASSLTAGQETQYF

J gene: TRBJ1-1
clone size: -
D gene: -
V gene: TRBV12-3/TRBV12-4
CDR3 DNA: TGTGCCAGCAGTTTAGCACACATACAAGCTTTCTTT
CDR3 protein: CASSLAHIQAFF

J gene: TRBJ2-7
clone size: -
D gene: -
V gene: TRBV5-4
CDR3 DNA: TGTGCCAGCAGCTTGAAGGGGCCATACGAGCAGTACTTC
CDR3 protein: CASSLKGPYEQYF

J gene: TRBJ2-1
clone size: -
D gene: TRBD2
V gene: TRBV5-1
CDR3 DNA: TGCGCCAGCAGCTTGGGAGGGACTAGCGGATCCTACAATGAGCAGTTCTTC
CDR3 protein: CASSLGGTSGSYNEQFF

J gene: TRBJ1-1
clone size: -
D gene: TRBD1
V gene: TRBV10-3
CDR3 DNA: TGTGCCATCAGTCTACAGGGGGCGAACACTGAAGCTTTCTTT
CDR3 protein: CAISLQGANTEAFF

J gene: TRBJ1-1
clone size: few
D gene: TRBD1
V gene: TRBV6-5
CDR3 DNA: TGTGCCAGCAGTTACTCGACAGGGACGGGGACTGAAGCTTTCTTT
CDR3 protein: CASSYSTGTGTEAFF

J gene: TRBJ2-1
clone size: -
D gene: TRBD2
V gene: TRBV9
CDR3 DNA: TGTGCCAGCAGCGTAGAGGTCCCAGCGGGGTCGGTCTACAATGAGCAGTTCTTC
CDR3 protein: CASSVEVPAGSVYNEQFF

J gene: TRBJ2-1
clone size: -
D gene: -
V gene: TRBV15
CDR3 DNA: TGTGCCACCAGCAGAGTCGGCGGGACCCAGGATGAGCAGTTCTTC
CDR3 protein: CATSRVGGTQDEQFF

J gene: TRBJ2-2
clone size: -
D gene: -
V gene: TRBV12-3/TRBV12-4
CDR3 DNA: TGTGCCAGCAGCCCAGATCCCGGGGAGCTGTTTTTT
CDR3 protein: CASSPDPGELFF

J gene: TRBJ2-1
clone size: -
D gene: TRBD2
V gene: TRBV4-1
CDR3 DNA: TGCGCCAGCAGCCAAGGTTTAGCGGGGGGGAATCGGAATGAGCAGTTCTTC
CDR3 protein: CASSQGLAGGNRNEQFF

J gene: TRBJ1-6
clone size: few
D gene: -
V gene: TRBV19
CDR3 DNA: TGTGCCAGTAGTATAAGCGCCGACGGAAATTCACCCCTCCACTTT
CDR3 protein: CASSISADGNSPLHF

J gene: TRBJ1-2
clone size: -
D gene: TRBD1
V gene: TRBV2
CDR3 DNA: TGTGCCAGCAGTCTACAGGGGTCCTATGGCTACACCTTC
CDR3 protein: CASSLQGSYGYTF

J gene: TRBJ2-5
clone size: -
D gene: TRBD1
V gene: TRBV29-1
CDR3 DNA: TGCAGCGTTGGAGTATTTCTATCGGACAGGGGAAAAAGAGGAGAGACCCAGTACTTC
CDR3 protein: CSVGVFLSDRGKRGETQYF

J gene: TRBJ2-2
clone size: -
D gene: -
V gene: TRBV11-3
CDR3 DNA: TGTGCCAGCAGCCTGAAGAGGGGAGGCACCGGGGAGCTGTTTTTT
CDR3 protein: CASSLKRGGTGELFF

J gene: TRBJ2-1
clone size: -
D gene: -
V gene: TRBV18
CDR3 DNA: TGTGCCAGCTCCCCGTCGCAGGGGACATACAATGAGCAGTTCTTC
CDR3 protein: CASSPSQGTYNEQFF

J gene: TRBJ2-6
clone size: -
D gene: -
V gene: TRBV3-1/TRBV3-2
CDR3 DNA: TGTGCCAGCAGCCTCGGACAGACTGGGGCCAACGTCCTGACTTTC
CDR3 protein: CASSLGQTGANVLTF

J gene: TRBJ1-6
clone size: -
D gene: -
V gene: TRBV6-5
CDR3 DNA: TGTGCCAGCAGTTTTACAGGGATCGTTTCACCCCTCCACTTT
CDR3 protein: CASSFTGIVSPLHF

J gene: TRBJ1-6
clone size: -
D gene: TRBD1
V gene: TRBV5-1
CDR3 DNA: TGCGCCAGCAGCGGGGGACAGGGCAATTCACCCCTCCACTTT
CDR3 protein: CASSGGQGNSPLHF

J gene: TRBJ2-5
clone size: -
D gene: -
V gene: TRBV2
CDR3 DNA: TGTGCCAGCATTCGCGACGGCCGAGGGGAGACCCAGTACTTC
CDR3 protein: CASIRDGRGETQYF

J gene: TRBJ2-7
clone size: -
D gene: TRBD2
V gene: TRBV20-1
CDR3 DNA: TGCAGTGCTAGTGGGGTACTAGCGGGCCTTGGGGAGCAGTACTTC
CDR3 protein: CSASGVLAGLGEQYF

J gene: TRBJ2-3
clone size: -
D gene: TRBD2
V gene: TRBV5-6
CDR3 DNA: TGTGCCAGCAACCGACTAGCGGGGGGGCGGAGCACAGATACGCAGTATTTT
CDR3 protein: CASNRLAGGRSTDTQYF

J gene: TRBJ1-1
clone size: -
D gene: TRBD1
V gene: TRBV3-1/TRBV3-2
CDR3 DNA: TGTGCCAGCAGCCAAAGTGGGACAGGTGAAGCTTTCTTT
CDR3 protein: CASSQSGTGEAFF

J gene: TRBJ2-1
clone size: -
D gene: TRBD2
V gene: TRBV7-9
CDR3 DNA: TGTGCCAGCAGCTCCCCCGGGGGGGGCGCGCCCTACAATGAGCAGTTCTTC
CDR3 protein: CASSSPGGGAPYNEQFF

J gene: TRBJ2-1
clone size: -
D gene: TRBD2
V gene: TRBV30
CDR3 DNA: TGTGCCTGGGGGCGGGAGAGAAATGAGCAGTTCTTC
CDR3 protein: CAWGRERNEQFF

J gene: TRBJ2-7
clone size: -
D gene: TRBD1
V gene: TRBV27
CDR3 DNA: TGTGCCAGCACTTCTCTAGGGACAGGGGGATACGAGCAGTACTTC
CDR3 protein: CASTSLGTGGYEQYF

J gene: TRBJ2-2
clone size: -
D gene: -
V gene: TRBV11-2
CDR3 DNA: TGTGCCAGCAGCCCAATTAACACCGGGGAGCTGTTTTTT
CDR3 protein: CASSPINTGELFF

J gene: TRBJ2-1
clone size: -
D gene: -
V gene: TRBV5-6
CDR3 DNA: TGTGCCAGCAGCTCACTAGCTGACTCCTACAATGAGCAGTTCTTC
CDR3 protein: CASSSLADSYNEQFF

J gene: TRBJ1-1
clone size: -
D gene: -
V gene: TRBV6-2/TRBV6-3
CDR3 DNA: TGTGCCAGCAGTTACCGGCCAGGAGCGGATGCTTTCTTT
CDR3 protein: CASSYRPGADAFF

J gene: TRBJ2-5
clone size: -
D gene: TRBD2
V gene: TRBV3-1/TRBV3-2
CDR3 DNA: TGTGCCAGCAGCCAAGACCTCGCCGGGGGGATTGAGACCCAGTACTTC
CDR3 protein: CASSQDLAGGIETQYF

J gene: TRBJ2-5
clone size: -
D gene: -
V gene: TRBV6-1
CDR3 DNA: TGTGCCAGCAGTGAACCGCCGAGGAGGGGAGAGACCCAGTACTTC
CDR3 protein: CASSEPPRRGETQYF

J gene: TRBJ1-4
clone size: -
D gene: TRBD1
V gene: TRBV19
CDR3 DNA: TGTGCCAGTAGTATAGTAGTTCCGGGGGGGCAGGGGGTTAATTTT
CDR3 protein: CASSIVVPGGQGVNF

J gene: TRBJ1-2
clone size: few
D gene: -
V gene: TRBV2
CDR3 DNA: TGTGCCAGCACCGCACGCCCCCTAGGTTTCGTCTCCCGCGGCTACACCTTC
CDR3 protein: CASTARPLGFVSRGYTF

J gene: TRBJ1-4
clone size: -
D gene: -
V gene: TRBV5-6
CDR3 DNA: TGTGCCAGCAGCTTGATCGCAACTAATGAAAAACTGTTTTTT
CDR3 protein: CASSLIATNEKLFF

J gene: TRBJ1-2
clone size: -
D gene: -
V gene: TRBV6-2/TRBV6-3
CDR3 DNA: TGTGCCAGCAGCGGATTGGACATCCCCTATGGCTACACCTTC
CDR3 protein: CASSGLDIPYGYTF

J gene: TRBJ1-2
clone size: -
D gene: -
V gene: TRBV19
CDR3 DNA: TGTGCCAGTAGTACACAAGTGGGACTCAAGGGAGGTGGCTACACCTTC
CDR3 protein: CASSTQVGLKGGGYTF

J gene: TRBJ2-3
clone size: -
D gene: -
V gene: TRBV2
CDR3 DNA: TGTGCCAGCAGTGAATGGGCGAGCACAGATACGCAGTATTTT
CDR3 protein: CASSEWASTDTQYF

J gene: TRBJ2-7
clone size: -
D gene: -
V gene: TRBV6-2/TRBV6-3
CDR3 DNA: TGTGCCAGCAGTCCCCCCCGCGGGAACTCCTACGAGCAGTACTTC
CDR3 protein: CASSPPRGNSYEQYF

J gene: TRBJ2-1
clone size: -
D gene: TRBD2
V gene: TRBV6-5
CDR3 DNA: TGTGCCAGTCGGGCGGGAGAACCCTACAATGAGCAGTTCTTC
CDR3 protein: CASRAGEPYNEQFF

J gene: TRBJ1-6
clone size: -
D gene: -
V gene: TRBV5-4
CDR3 DNA: TGTGCCAGCAGCTTGGCGGGGGGCCGATCACCCCTCCACTTT
CDR3 protein: CASSLAGGRSPLHF

J gene: TRBJ1-2
clone size: -
D gene: TRBD1
V gene: TRBV7-9
CDR3 DNA: TGTGCCAGCAGCCGGGACAGTTACTATGGCTACACCTTC
CDR3 protein: CASSRDSYYGYTF

J gene: TRBJ2-3
clone size: once
D gene: -
V gene: TRBV6-6
CDR3 DNA: TGTGCCAGCAGTCCTAAAGGTGGGGGGAATTCGGGCACAGATACGCAGTATTTT
CDR3 protein: CASSPKGGGNSGTDTQYF

J gene: TRBJ2-1
clone size: -
D gene: TRBD2
V gene: TRBV5-4
CDR3 DNA: TGTGCCAGCAACCTCCCCGAGCGGCGGGAGCTGTTCTTC
CDR3 protein: CASNLPERRELFF

J gene: TRBJ1-2
clone size: -
D gene: -
V gene: TRBV5-1
CDR3 DNA: TGCGCCAGCAGCGAACCCCGGGGGGATTCTAACTATGGCTACACCTTC
CDR3 protein: CASSEPRGDSNYGYTF

J gene: TRBJ2-3
clone size: -
D gene: TRBD2
V gene: TRBV12-3/TRBV12-4
CDR3 DNA: TGTGCCAGCACAAGCGGGGGCACAGATACGCAGTATTTT
CDR3 protein: CASTSGGTDTQYF

J gene: TRBJ2-7
clone size: once
D gene: TRBD2
V gene: TRBV2
CDR3 DNA: TGTGCCAGCAGGTCTATCACTAGCGGCCCTGCCTACGAGCAGTACTTC
CDR3 protein: CASRSITSGPAYEQYF

J gene: TRBJ1-1
clone size: -
D gene: -
V gene: TRBV5-4
CDR3 DNA: TGTGCCAGCAGCTTGTATGGCGGAGGAAGGAGCACTGAAGCTTTCTTT
CDR3 protein: CASSLYGGGRSTEAFF

J gene: TRBJ2-2
clone size: -
D gene: -
V gene: TRBV25-1
CDR3 DNA: TGTGCCAGCAGAGGGGTTTCGAACACCGGGGAGCTGTTTTTT
CDR3 protein: CASRGVSNTGELFF

J gene: TRBJ2-1
clone size: -
D gene: TRBD2
V gene: TRBV6-2/TRBV6-3
CDR3 DNA: TGTGCCAGCAGTTACGACGGGACTAGCAATGAGCAGTTCTTC
CDR3 protein: CASSYDGTSNEQFF

J gene: TRBJ1-2
clone size: -
D gene: -
V gene: TRBV5-1
CDR3 DNA: TGCGCCAGCAGCGGGGGAGGGGGATTCTATGGCTACACCTTC
CDR3 protein: CASSGGGGFYGYTF

J gene: TRBJ1-1
clone size: -
D gene: -
V gene: TRBV5-6
CDR3 DNA: TGTGCCAGCAGCTTGCAGGGACTCGCTGAAGCTTTCTTT
CDR3 protein: CASSLQGLAEAFF